A selection of T cell receptor beta chains follows, all from one sample in a study of blood T cell repertoires in COVID-19. The assay was immunoSEQ multiplex PCR, and TCRdb's table has in-frame clones only and misses some. The sample records about 86,000 clones, about 89% being singletons. Input material: peripheral blood. Receptors originate from a human donor in a cohort sampled during active COVID-19. The CDR3 runs from the conserved cysteine through the conserved F or W. The order of the fields is D gene, V gene, clone size, J gene, CDR3 DNA, CDR3 protein. A D gene is named only where the DNA matches it firmly. Clone size is given for some rows only: seen once, a few or many times, or a class if the clone is expanded.

NA	TRBV28	NA	TRBJ1-4	TGTGCCAGCACATCGGCGGGTATGGGTGAAAAACTGTTTTTT	CASTSAGMGEKLFF
NA	TRBV7-6	NA	TRBJ2-7	TGTGCCAGCAGCCCGGGGTTCTCCTACGAGCAGTACTTC	CASSPGFSYEQYF
NA	TRBV7-8	NA	TRBJ1-2	TGTGCCAGCAGCACCCGACAGGCCTTCGATGGCTACACCTTC	CASSTRQAFDGYTF
TRBD1	TRBV6-2/TRBV6-3	once	TRBJ2-7	TGTGCCAGCAGTTACAGACAGGGCCGGACCTACGAGCAGTACTTC	CASSYRQGRTYEQYF
NA	TRBV5-4	NA	TRBJ1-6	TGTGCCAGCAGCGCCAGACCCGGGAATTCACCCCTCCACTTT	CASSARPGNSPLHF
NA	TRBV19	once	TRBJ2-5	TGTGCCAGTAGTATTCAGGGCAGAGAGACCCAGTACTTC	CASSIQGRETQYF
NA	TRBV5-1	NA	TRBJ2-5	TGCGCCAGCAGCTTCCCGGGGGAGACCCAGTACTTC	CASSFPGETQYF
NA	TRBV7-3	NA	TRBJ2-3	TGTGCCAGCAGCTTAATGCAACGGGAAAGCACAGATACGCAGTATTTT	CASSLMQRESTDTQYF
NA	TRBV7-9	NA	TRBJ2-1	TGTGCCAGCAGCTTCCGCAATGAGCAGTTCTTC	CASSFRNEQFF
TRBD2	TRBV7-2	NA	TRBJ2-5	TGTGCCAGCAGCTCACCCAGGCGCGGGGGGGGGCAAGAGACCCAGTACTTC	CASSSPRRGGGQETQYF
TRBD2	TRBV19	NA	TRBJ2-1	TGTGCCAGTAGGGCCGCGGCGGGAGGGCTCCTTGGAAATGAGCAGTTCTTC	CASRAAAGGLLGNEQFF
TRBD1	TRBV3-1/TRBV3-2	NA	TRBJ2-7	TGTGCCAGCAGCCAAGAGGGGACAGGGTTCGACGAGCAGTACTTC	CASSQEGTGFDEQYF
TRBD1	TRBV5-1	NA	TRBJ1-1	TGCGCCAGCAGCCGGACAGGCCTGAACACTGAAGCTTTCTTT	CASSRTGLNTEAFF
TRBD1	TRBV9	NA	TRBJ1-2	TGTGCCAGCAGCGTAGCCCCGACAGGGGGGGATGGCTACACCTTC	CASSVAPTGGDGYTF
NA	TRBV10-3	NA	TRBJ1-1	TGTGCCACCAAGACCCTGGGAGCTGAAGCTTTCTTT	CATKTLGAEAFF
TRBD2	TRBV19	NA	TRBJ2-3	TGTGCCAGTAGTGGACCGGGACTAGCGGGAGCAGTATCTAGCACAGATACGCAGTATTTT	CASSGPGLAGAVSSTDTQYF
NA	TRBV11-2	NA	TRBJ2-7	TGTGCCAGCAGCTTAGTCGGCTACGAGCAGTACTTC	CASSLVGYEQYF
TRBD2	TRBV7-8	NA	TRBJ2-3	TGTGCCAGCAGCTTAGGTGCTAGCGGGGGACTCACAGATACGCAGTATTTT	CASSLGASGGLTDTQYF
NA	TRBV21-1	NA	TRBJ2-1	TGTGCCAGCAGCTCCGAGAGAGGACTAGCGGGAGGCCAGTTAGTCAATGAGCAGTTCTTC	CASSSERGLAGGQLVNEQFF
NA	TRBV28	NA	TRBJ2-3	TGTGCCAGCAGTCCGGGACTTGCTATGGATACGCAGTATTTT	CASSPGLAMDTQYF
TRBD1	TRBV5-6	NA	TRBJ2-5	TGTGCCAGCAGCACGATGGGACAGGGCCAGGAGACCCAGTACTTC	CASSTMGQGQETQYF
NA	TRBV6-4	NA	TRBJ2-3	TGTGCCAGCAGTGACTCAATAAGCACAGATACGCAGTATTTT	CASSDSISTDTQYF
NA	TRBV10-1	once	TRBJ1-2	TGCGCCAGCAGTGAAGGGGCAGGGGAGAATGGCTACACCTTC	CASSEGAGENGYTF
NA	TRBV19	NA	TRBJ1-5	TGTGCCAGTAGTTTTCAGACCGAGCCCGAGGAAGGGCCCCAGCATTTT	CASSFQTEPEEGPQHF
TRBD1	TRBV28	NA	TRBJ1-2	TGTGCCAGCAGTTTATTTGGACAGGCCTTAGAATATGGCTACACCTTC	CASSLFGQALEYGYTF
TRBD2	TRBV5-1	NA	TRBJ2-1	TGCGCCAGCAGCTTGGCCGCGGGAGTTCGGGATGAGCAGTTCTTC	CASSLAAGVRDEQFF
NA	TRBV12-5	NA	TRBJ2-1	TGTGCTAGTGGTATATCAGGGAATGAGCAGTTCTTC	CASGISGNEQFF
TRBD1	TRBV6-1	NA	TRBJ1-6	TGTGCCAGCAGTGAAGCGGGACAGGGGCATTCACCCCTCCACTTT	CASSEAGQGHSPLHF
NA	TRBV28	NA	TRBJ1-2	TGTGCCAGCAGTGTGGGGAGTACCGTCGGTGGCTACACCTTC	CASSVGSTVGGYTF